The 14 T cell receptor beta chains in this list originate from one sample, sequenced in a study of T cell responses to AZD1222 COVID-19 vaccine. Sequencing was performed with immunoSEQ multiplex PCR; in TCRdb, only in-frame clones are kept and a portion is missing. Altogether about 180,000 clones are present, 85% to 90% being singletons, with the ten largest covering approximately 8%. Sample: peripheral blood, taken on day 0 of AZD1222 vaccination. These receptors came from an adult in good health.

On this clone: At one end, the junction sequence differs from germline, possibly due to a read error. The DNA for the CDR3 is TGTGCCAGCAGTACCCAACCACAGGGACGGGCATACTTT. This codes for CASSTQPQGRAYF. The chain is built from TRBV27 and TRBJ1-6; possibly TRBD1 for D (6 bases). This CDR3 contains 13 residues. Germline CDR1 MNHEY, CDR2 SMNVEV (reference sequence).

This clone occurred a few times. V gene TRBV6-5 combines with J gene TRBJ1-2; 7 positions agree with TRBD1. With 7 bases clipped from V and 0 bases from J, the junction kept 5 bases outside the gene matches. In germline, CDR1 is MNHEY, CDR2 SVGAGI. This CDR3 spans 14 amino acids. The CDR3 DNA sequence: TGTGCCAGCAAGAAAAGGGGGCCTAACTATGGCTACACCTTC. As protein: CASKKRGPNYGYTF.

A single count supports this clone. This chain uses TRBV7-9 with TRBJ1-1, with a possible D match to TRBD1 (5 bases). Germline-derived CDR1 and CDR2 are SEHNR and FQNEAQ (reference sequence). Deletions cut 1 base from V and 11 bases from J, with 5 bases between. The CDR3 loop spans 10 amino acids. CDR3 bases: TGTGCCAGCAGCTTAGGGGGCGCTTTCTTT. Encoded protein: CASSLGGAFF.

The chain uses TRBV14 and TRBJ1-1, with TRBD1 as a possible D gene (6 bases). CDR1 SGHDN and CDR2 FVKESK come from the germline V gene. This CDR3 spans 13 amino acids. Trimming removed 6 bases at V and 5 bases at J, with 13 bases between. CDR3 sequence: CASSQRGGTEAFF. In DNA form, the CDR3 reads TGTGCCAGCAGTCAGAGGGGGGGGACTGAAGCTTTCTTT. The entire variable domain, with the rest obtained from reference TRBV14 and TRBJ1-1, is as follows: EAGVTQFPSHSVIEKGQTVTLRCDPISGHDNLYWYRRVMGKEIKFLLHFVKESKQDESGMPNNRFLAERTGGTYSTLKVQPAELEDSGVYFCASSQRGGTEAFFGQGTRLTVV.

The V gene is TRBV15, the J gene TRBJ1-2; possibly TRBD1 for D (5 bases). There are 15 residues in the CDR3. The germline gives CDR1 LNHNV, CDR2 YYDKDF (reference sequence). Trimming shortened V by 1 base and J by 3 bases, and 12 bases separated the two germline ends. In DNA, the CDR3 is TGTGCCACCAGCAGAGGCTCAGGGCCCGACTATGGCTACACCTTC. It translates to CATSRGSGPDYGYTF.

The chain joins TRBV6-1 to TRBJ1-2; D is unresolved. CDR3 size: 13 residues. V was cut by 3 bases and J by 7 bases, with 12 bases left in between. Germline V lookup: CDR1 MNHNS, CDR2 SASEGT. The CDR3 loop reads CASSDLGFSGYTF. CDR3 in DNA: TGTGCCAGCAGTGATCTGGGGTTCAGTGGCTACACCTTC.

The chain couples TRBV5-1 to TRBJ2-3, with 10 bases identical to TRBD2. The CDR3 has 15 residues. Germline V gives CDR1 SGHRS, CDR2 YFSETQ. V lost 7 bases to trimming and J lost 3 bases; unmatched junction nucleotides: 8. CDR3 sequence (DNA): TGCGCCAGCCTAAGCGGGGGGGCCGTGACAGATACGCAGTATTTT. Protein sequence: CASLSGGAVTDTQYF.

The genes are TRBV2 and TRBJ2-5; the match to TRBD2 covers 7 bases. The CDR3 contains 15 residues. Unmatched junction bases numbered 8, after V lost 6 bases and J lost 1 base. Germline V gene data show CDR1 as SNHLY and CDR2 as FYNNEI. The CDR3 loop reads CASRRLASPQETQYF. In DNA form, the CDR3 reads TGTGCCAGCAGAAGACTAGCCTCCCCCCAAGAGACCCAGTACTTC.

The chain links TRBV7-9 to TRBJ1-2; 8 bases match TRBD1. V lost 5 bases to trimming and J lost 0 bases; unmatched junction nucleotides: 5. Germline CDR1 is SEHNR and CDR2 is FQNEAQ (reference sequence). CDR3 length: 15 amino acids. CDR3 sequence: CASSPLDRANYGYTF. The CDR3 nucleotides read TGTGCCAGCAGCCCCCTGGACAGGGCTAACTATGGCTACACCTTC.

This rearrangement joins TRBV28 to TRBJ1-1; D might be TRBD1 (6 bases). The CDR3 spans 14 residues. Deletions cut 5 bases from V and 2 bases from J, with 12 bases between. Germline values: CDR1 MDHEN, CDR2 SYDVKM. CDR3: CASSPAGQNTEAFF. The CDR3 region has the DNA TGTGCCAGCAGTCCCGCGGGACAAAACACTGAAGCTTTCTTT.

This chain links TRBV6-5 with TRBJ1-2; D is perhaps TRBD1 (6 bases). The CDR3 spans 14 residues. Germline values: CDR1 MNHEY, CDR2 SVGAGI. The V gene lost 2 bases and the J gene lost 3 bases, with 10 bases spanning the gap. For the CDR3, the DNA is TGTGCCAGCAGTTACACAGGGTCGGACTATGGCTACACCTTC. This sequence encodes CASSYTGSDYGYTF.

This chain links TRBV19 with TRBJ1-5; tentatively, D is TRBD1 (6 bases). The V and J ends lost 1 base and 0 bases respectively, with 19 bases between them. The germline CDR1 and CDR2 sequences are LNHDA and SQIVND (reference sequence). The length of the CDR3 is 19 residues. DNA of the CDR3: TGTGCCAGTAGTATAGGCCGGCTGAGGACAGACCTTAGCAATCAGCCCCAGCATTTT. It yields the protein CASSIGRLRTDLSNQPQHF.

The V call is TRBV11-2, the J call TRBJ2-2, with 7 bases identical to TRBD2. Trimming at V came to 4 bases and at J to 1 base, leaving 6 bases not matched to a gene. Germline-derived CDR1 and CDR2 are SGHAT and FQNNGV. This CDR3 has 16 amino acids. CDR3 sequence (DNA): TGTGCCAGCAGCTCCCTAGCGGTCTTGAACACCGGGGAGCTGTTTTTT. This codes for CASSSLAVLNTGELFF.

V is TRBV29-1 and J is TRBJ2-1; 8 bases map to TRBD1. From germline, CDR1 is SQVTM and CDR2 ANQGSEA. J was trimmed by 0 bases and V by 4 bases; bases with no gene match: 23. The CDR3 spans 21 residues. CDR3 loop: CSVGPSALIGQGWSSYNEQFF. In DNA form, the CDR3 reads TGCAGCGTTGGCCCTTCGGCCTTGATCGGACAGGGTTGGAGCTCCTACAATGAGCAGTTCTTC.